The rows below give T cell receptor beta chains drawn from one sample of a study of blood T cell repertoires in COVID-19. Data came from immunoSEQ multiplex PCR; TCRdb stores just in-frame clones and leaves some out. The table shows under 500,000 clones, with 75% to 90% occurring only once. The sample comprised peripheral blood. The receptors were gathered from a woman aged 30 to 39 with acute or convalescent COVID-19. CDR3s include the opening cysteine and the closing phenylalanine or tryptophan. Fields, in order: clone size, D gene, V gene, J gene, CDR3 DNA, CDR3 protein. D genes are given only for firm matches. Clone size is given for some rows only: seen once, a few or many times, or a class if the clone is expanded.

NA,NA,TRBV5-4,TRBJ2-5,TGTGCCAGCAGCTTGGAAGCAGGGGAAGAGACCCAGTACTTC,CASSLEAGEETQYF
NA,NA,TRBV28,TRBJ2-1,TGTGCCAGCATAGGAGGGGCTGAGCAGTTCTTC,CASIGGAEQFF
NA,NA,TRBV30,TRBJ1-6,TGTGCCTGGAGTGTACTCGGACTGCCTAATTCACCCCTCCACTTT,CAWSVLGLPNSPLHF
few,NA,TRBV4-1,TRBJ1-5,TGCGCCAGCAGCCAAGCACAGGGAAGCAATCAGCCCCAGCATTTT,CASSQAQGSNQPQHF
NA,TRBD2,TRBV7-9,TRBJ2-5,TGTGCCAGCAGGTCTAGCGGGGGGGTTCATGAGACCCAGTACTTC,CASRSSGGVHETQYF
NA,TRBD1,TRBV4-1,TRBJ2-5,TGCGCCAGCAGCCACCTAGGACAGGGGCAAGAGACCCAGTACTTC,CASSHLGQGQETQYF
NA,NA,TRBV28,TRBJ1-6,TGTGCCAGCAGTCCTCCAACCCGGGGGGATTCACCCCTCCACTTT,CASSPPTRGDSPLHF
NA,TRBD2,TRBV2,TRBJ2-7,TGTGCCGGGGGGGCTAGCGGGGCAACATCCGAGCAGTACTTC,CAGGASGATSEQYF
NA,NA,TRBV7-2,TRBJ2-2,TGTGCCAGCAGCTTCAGAGGAAACACCGGGGAGCTGTTTTTT,CASSFRGNTGELFF
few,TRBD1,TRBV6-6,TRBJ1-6,TGTGCCAGCAGGCCTGAAGGGACAGGGAGGAATTCACCCCTCCACTTT,CASRPEGTGRNSPLHF
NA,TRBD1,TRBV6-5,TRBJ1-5,TGTGCCAGCTCCGAGGGGGCAAGGCAGCCCCAGCATTTT,CASSEGARQPQHF
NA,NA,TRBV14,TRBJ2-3,TGTGCCAGCAGCCAAGATAGGAGTAGCCGTAGCACAGATACGCAGTATTTT,CASSQDRSSRSTDTQYF
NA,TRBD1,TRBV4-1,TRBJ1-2,TGCGCCAGCAGCCAAAGTCAGGGGGCGGGTGGCTACACCTTC,CASSQSQGAGGYTF
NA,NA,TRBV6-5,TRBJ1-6,TGTGCCAGCAGTCAGAGACAGAGTTCACCCCTCCACTTT,CASSQRQSSPLHF
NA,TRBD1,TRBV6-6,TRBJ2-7,TGTGCCAGCGGGGACAGGGGCCCCTACTACGAGCAGTACTTC,CASGDRGPYYEQYF
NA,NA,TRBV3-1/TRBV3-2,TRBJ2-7,TGTGCCAGCAGAGATGGACTGAACTACGAGCAGTACTTC,CASRDGLNYEQYF
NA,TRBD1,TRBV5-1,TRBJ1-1,TGCGCCAGCAGCGTATGGACAGGAGGGACCACTGAAGCTTTCTTT,CASSVWTGGTTEAFF
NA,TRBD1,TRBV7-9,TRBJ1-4,TGTGCCAGCAGCCAAAACCGACAGGGTGCGTTAGAAAAACTGTTTTTT,CASSQNRQGALEKLFF
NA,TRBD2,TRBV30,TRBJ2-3,TGTGCCTGGAGTATGGGGCGGGGGGGCGCAGATACGCAGTATTTT,CAWSMGRGGADTQYF
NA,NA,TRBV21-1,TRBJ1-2,TGTGCCAGCAGCAAACAGGGCAGGGGCACCTATGGCTACACCTTC,CASSKQGRGTYGYTF
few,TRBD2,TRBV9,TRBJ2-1,TGTGCCAGCAGCCGCGGACTAGCGGGGGAAGAGCAGTTCTTC,CASSRGLAGEEQFF
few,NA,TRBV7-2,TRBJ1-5,TGTGCCAGCAGCTTAGGGTCCAACTCGCCCCAGCATTTT,CASSLGSNSPQHF
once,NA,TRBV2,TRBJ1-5,TGTGCCAGCAGTGAACAGGGCGAGCGTCAGCCCCAGCATTTT,CASSEQGERQPQHF
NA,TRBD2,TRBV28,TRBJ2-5,TGTGCCAGCAGCGGGGGGTTTGGGGAGACCCAGTACTTC,CASSGGFGETQYF
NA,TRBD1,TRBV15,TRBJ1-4,TGTGCCACCAGCAGAGACTCATCGGGACAGGGTAATGGTGAGGAAAAACTGTTTTTT,CATSRDSSGQGNGEEKLFF
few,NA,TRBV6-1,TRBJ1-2,TGTGCCAGCTGTGCAAGGAGAGTCCTAAGTAACTATGGCTACACCTTC,CASCARRVLSNYGYTF
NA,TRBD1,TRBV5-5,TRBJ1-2,TGTGCCAGCAGCGACAACAGGGGACTCTATGGCTACACCTTC,CASSDNRGLYGYTF
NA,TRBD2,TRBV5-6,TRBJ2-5,TGTGCCAGCAGCTTGTTCGAGCGGGGGGTAAAGGAGACCCAGTACTTC,CASSLFERGVKETQYF
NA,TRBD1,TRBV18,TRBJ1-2,TGTGCCAGCTCACCACCTGGACAGGTGACACGCGGCTACACCTTC,CASSPPGQVTRGYTF
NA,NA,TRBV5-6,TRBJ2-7,TGTGCCAGCAGCCGGATGGGGGGCTACGAGCAGTACTTC,CASSRMGGYEQYF
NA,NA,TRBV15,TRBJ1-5,TGTGCCACCAGCAGAGCCCTTCGGGCAGGGCATCAGCCCCAGCATTTT,CATSRALRAGHQPQHF
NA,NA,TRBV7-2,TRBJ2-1,TGTGCCAGCAGCCCCGGCAGGGGCTGGGGCTCTGAGCAGTTCTTC,CASSPGRGWGSEQFF
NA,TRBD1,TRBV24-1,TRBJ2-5,TGTGCCACCAGTGATTCAAGGACAGGGGGAGAGACCCAGTACTTC,CATSDSRTGGETQYF
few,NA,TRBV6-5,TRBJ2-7,TGTGCCAGCACCGAGGAATTGAACGAGCAGTACTTC,CASTEELNEQYF
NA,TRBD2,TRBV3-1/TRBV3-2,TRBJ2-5,TGTGCCAGCAGCCAGCTAGCGGGGGGGACCCAGTACTTC,CASSQLAGGTQYF
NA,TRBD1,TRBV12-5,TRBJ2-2,TGTGCTAGTGGTTTGGTAAGGGGACAGGTGAACACCGGGGAGCTGTTTTTT,CASGLVRGQVNTGELFF
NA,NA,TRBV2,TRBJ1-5,TGTGCCAGCAGTGGGGAGGGTAGGGGCAATCAGCCCCAGCATTTT,CASSGEGRGNQPQHF
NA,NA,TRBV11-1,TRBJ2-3,TGTGCCAGCAGCGGATACAGTTACACAGATACGCAGTATTTT,CASSGYSYTDTQYF
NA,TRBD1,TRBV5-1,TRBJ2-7,TGCGCCAGCAGCCCCCTCCGGAACAGGGGGCGCGGAGGTGACTACGAGCAGTACTTC,CASSPLRNRGRGGDYEQYF
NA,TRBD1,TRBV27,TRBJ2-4,TGTGCCAGCAGTTCGGACAGGGCTACCAAAAACATTCAGTACTTC,CASSSDRATKNIQYF
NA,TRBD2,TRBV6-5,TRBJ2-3,TGTGCCAGCAGACCGGGGGGGAGAAATACGCAGTATTTT,CASRPGGRNTQYF
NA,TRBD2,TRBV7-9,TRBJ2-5,TGTGCCAGCAGCTTAGCGGCGGGGGGAGGTTCCGAGACCCAGTACTTC,CASSLAAGGGSETQYF
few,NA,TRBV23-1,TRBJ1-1,TGCGCCAGCAGTCAAAGACCGCGGGGGGTTGGTGAAGCTTTCTTT,CASSQRPRGVGEAFF
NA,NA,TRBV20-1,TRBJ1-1,TGCAGTGCCGGGATGAACACTGAAGCTTTCTTT,CSAGMNTEAFF